This T cell receptor (beta chain) was found in a study of T cells in localized non-small cell lung cancer (dated by TCRdb to 2018 to 2020). Notes on the research overall: Comparing tumors with uninvolved tumor-adjacent lungs, the study looked at the T cell repertoires of a few hundred patients with early-stage NSCLC. NSCLC patients had a mean age of approximately 66 years, and about 140 were male and 85 to 110 female. The cohort was made up of about 240 treatment-naive NSCLC patients whose localized lung tumors had been resected.

The immunoSEQ Assay was used to sequence TCR beta CDR3 regions from DNA. Regarding the original processing steps: T cell density was computed as TCR beta template counts normalized to usable DNA estimated by amplifying housekeeping genes. The preseqR package was used to estimate richness by extrapolating to 400,000 templates for PBMC samples and to 120,000 templates for tissue samples. Clonality was defined by subtracting Pielou's evenness from one. To identify tissue-enriched TCRs, differential abundance testing was run on productive amino-acid clonotypes with a minimum total count of 5 and an alpha of 0.1. The Jaccard Index and the Morisita Overlap Index were used to measure repertoire overlap between compartments. GLIPH clustered TCR beta CDR3s with public tetramer-defined viral CDR3s; viral motifs required at least three viral sequences plus V-gene enrichment. TCRdb re-hosts the immuneACCESS table, in-frame sequences only. Its copies lack some clones; in the studies checked, an unresolved V gene accounts for under half of them, and the cause for the rest is not known. V and J calls and clone size are those listed in that table; D and trimming were worked out from the DNA. Counted in this sample were about 130,000 clones; 70% to 90% of them appeared once. 1.7% of the sample comes from the top ten.

A remark on this clone: It lacks a known antigen. Base quality data are lacking; no much larger clone is found one base away.

Between the V and J ends, shortened by 4 bases and 1 base respectively, the junction contains 16 bases. Reading the germline V gene gives CDR1 SNHLY and CDR2 FYNNEI. The CDR3 runs 16 residues from the cysteine to the phenylalanine. CDR3 DNA only is kept here, 48 bases in frame from base 1. What the authors observed across the whole study: Because of the exploratory design, TCR variables were selected using unadjusted p-values without false-discovery rate correction. Uninvolved tumor-adjacent lung showed the highest T cell clonality, higher than tumor, which suggests more focused antigenic responses in the uninvolved tumor-adjacent lung. Higher T cell density in blood was associated with longer overall survival, whereas higher clonality in adjacent lung was associated with shorter survival. Multi-region tumor sequencing was not performed, so intratumor heterogeneity could not be excluded. Of the top 100 tumor clones, a median of 57 were detected in paired uninvolved adjacent lung; under 30 were also among that lung's top 100.

At diagnosis, peripheral blood, uninvolved tumor-adjacent lung and tumor were collected and were preserved as a mix of fresh-frozen and FFPE material. For TCR repertoire profiling, blood samples were analyzed as peripheral blood mononuclear cells. This sequence originates from a female donor aged 60 or older with stage I lung adenocarcinoma. The rearrangement combines TRBV2 with TRBJ1-1; TRBD1 is perhaps the D gene, given 5 matching bases. The source was peripheral blood, collected before any cancer treatment. This receptor carries the CDR3 CASSALPGPSNTEAFF. The DNA sequence is as follows: TGTGCCAGCAGTGCCCTTCCGGGACCGTCGAACACTGAAGCTTTCTTT.